The 8 T cell receptor beta chains below come from one sample, sequenced in a study of T cell changes during pregnancy in multiple sclerosis. The table came from immunoSEQ multiplex PCR; TCRdb's copy has only in-frame clones and leaves some out. The sample carries some 90,000 clones, roughly nine tenths recorded once. Here the sequenced sample was peripheral blood, taken after pregnancy. These TCRs come from a female donor in good health, enrolled as a control in a pregnancy study.

This chain links TRBV29-1 with TRBJ2-7, with D possibly matching TRBD1 (5 bases). There are 13 residues in the CDR3. Germline CDR1 is SQVTM and CDR2 is ANQGSEA. Trimming cost V 3 bases and J 2 bases, with 11 bases left between them. The CDR3: CSVEGRAPYEQYF. The CDR3 region has the DNA TGCAGCGTTGAGGGCAGGGCTCCCTACGAGCAGTACTTC.

V and J are TRBV7-3 and TRBJ1-2; 11 bases line up with TRBD1. Germline-derived CDR1 and CDR2 are SGHTA and FQGTGA. Germline trimming cut 1 base from V and 5 bases from J; bases unmatched to any gene: 6. This CDR3 is 16 amino acids long. The chain's CDR3 is CASSLIPRDRGYGYTF. The CDR3 DNA reads TGTGCCAGCAGCTTAATTCCCCGGGACAGGGGGTATGGCTACACCTTC.

The chain links TRBV7-9 to TRBJ2-6; 8 bases are shared with TRBD2. V dropped 5 bases and J dropped 2; count of bases not matched to a gene: 5. CDR3 length: 16 amino acids. Germline CDR1 reads SEHNR; CDR2 reads FQNEAQ (reference sequence). This CDR3 is CASSPPGGAGANVLTF. The DNA of the CDR3 is TGTGCCAGCAGCCCCCCGGGGGGGGCTGGGGCCAACGTCCTGACTTTC.

The chain is built from TRBV18 and TRBJ1-2; D remains unclear. Germline V CDR1 and CDR2: KGHSH, LQKENI. V was cut by 4 bases and J by 7 bases, with 16 bases left in between. The CDR3 contains 14 residues. The CDR3 DNA reads TGTGCCAGCTCACAGGCGGCCTTATTCGTTGGCTACACCTTC. This translates into CASSQAALFVGYTF.

The chain uses TRBV4-1 and TRBJ1-5; no clear D. Germline loops: CDR1 MGHRA, CDR2 YSYEKL. V gave up 4 bases and J gave up 5 bases, with 12 bases separating them. The CDR3 loop spans 14 amino acids. In nucleotides, the CDR3 is TGCGCCAGCAGCCCCGGAGGAGCCCATCAGCCCCAGCATTTT. This encodes CASSPGGAHQPQHF.

The chain links TRBV15 to TRBJ2-7; tentatively, D is TRBD1 (6 bases). This CDR3 is built from 15 residues. Between the trimmed V and J ends, which lost 8 bases and 3 bases, there was a span of 20 bases. The germline gives CDR1 LNHNV, CDR2 YYDKDF (reference sequence). DNA of the CDR3: TGTGCCACCGGGGACCTACAGGGTAAACGCTACGAGCAGTACTTC. Translation: CATGDLQGKRYEQYF.

The chain employs TRBV28 and TRBJ1-2; TRBD1 might be the D (5 bases). Trimming pared 6 bases from V and 4 bases from J, leaving 18 bases between. The CDR3 spans 15 residues. Germline CDR1 is MDHEN and CDR2 is SYDVKM. The DNA for the CDR3 is TGTGCCAGCAGGGGACTCAGGTCCTCTGTCTATGGCTACACCTTC. This encodes CASRGLRSSVYGYTF.

The J gene is TRBJ2-3, the V gene TRBV6-5; 8 positions match TRBD2. The CDR3 is 14 residues long. J gave up 4 bases and V 4 bases, and 4 bases lay outside the gene matches. Per the germline V gene, CDR1 is MNHEY and CDR2 is SVGAGI. The CDR3, as DNA: TGTGCCAGCAGTTCTTGGACTAGCTCAGATACGCAGTATTTT. As protein: CASSSWTSSDTQYF.